The 26 T cell receptor beta chains below were found in one sample sequenced in a study of blood T cell repertoires in COVID-19. Produced via immunoSEQ multiplex PCR; TCRdb's table is partial and in-frame only. Among about 200,000 clones, about 89% were seen once, and the ten largest hold 4.5% to 5.5%. Specimen: peripheral blood. Source of these receptors: a woman aged 40 to 50 with acute or convalescent COVID-19.

The J gene is TRBJ1-3, the V gene TRBV9; possibly TRBD1 for D (6 bases). Trimming left V 0 bases short and J 0 bases short, with 13 bases between. This CDR3 has 17 residues. CDR1 and CDR2 (germline): SGDLS, YYNGEE. The CDR3 region has the DNA TGTGCCAGCAGCGTAGGGCCAGGGGTCCTCTCTGGAAACACCATATATTTT. It encodes CASSVGPGVLSGNTIYF.

This clone appeared once. CDR3 sequence reads: CASTPGTYNEQFF. The DNA for the CDR3 is TGTGCCAGCACCCCGGGAACCTACAATGAGCAGTTCTTC. This chain connects TRBV11-2 to TRBJ2-1; possibly TRBD2 for D (5 bases). V was pared by 7 bases and J by 2 bases, with 9 bases between. The CDR3 has 13 residues. Per the germline V gene, CDR1 is SGHAT and CDR2 is FQNNGV.

The chain couples TRBV18 to TRBJ1-3; 8 bases match TRBD1. This CDR3 region has 14 residues. V lost 6 bases, J lost 0 bases, and 1 base stayed unmatched. Germline lookup yields CDR1 KGHSH and CDR2 LQKENI. CDR3: CASSQGASGNTIYF. In nucleotides, the CDR3 is TGTGCCAGCTCCCAGGGGGCCTCTGGAAACACCATATATTTT.

This clone was observed a single time. This sequence joins TRBV5-1 and TRBJ1-2; D is perhaps TRBD1 (6 bases). This CDR3 is built from 13 residues. From germline, CDR1 is SGHRS and CDR2 YFSETQ. V was clipped by 4 bases and J by 6 bases, with 13 bases between them. The CDR3: CASSPTGLDGYTF. In DNA form, the CDR3 reads TGCGCCAGCAGCCCGACAGGACTGGATGGCTACACCTTC.

V is TRBV6-4 and J is TRBJ2-1; 7 positions match TRBD2. Trimming took 0 bases from V and 4 from J; bases not matched to a gene: 3. From germline, CDR1 is MRHNA and CDR2 SNTAGT. This CDR3 is built from 15 residues. The CDR3 protein is CASSDSGGFYNEQFF. For the CDR3, the DNA is TGTGCCAGCAGTGACTCGGGGGGGTTTTACAATGAGCAGTTCTTC.

The rearrangement links TRBV10-1 to TRBJ1-5; D perhaps matches TRBD1 (5 bases). The germline V gene encodes CDR1 WNHNN and CDR2 SYGVQD (reference sequence). Trimming removed 8 bases from V and 7 bases from J, with 12 bases in between. The CDR3 sequence is 12 residues long. CDR3 sequence: CASGDSQQPQHF. The CDR3 region has the DNA TGCGCCAGCGGAGACAGCCAACAGCCCCAGCATTTT.

The CDR3 region is CASSESQGPSEQYV. The CDR3 coding sequence is TGTGCCAGCAGTGAAAGCCAGGGCCCGTCCGAGCAGTACGTC. V is TRBV2 and J is TRBJ2-7, with D possibly TRBD1 on 5 matching bases. CDR3 size: 14 residues. The germline V gene encodes CDR1 SNHLY and CDR2 FYNNEI. V was clipped by 2 bases and J by 6 bases, with 14 bases between them.

V usage is TRBV4-1 and J usage is TRBJ2-2; 7 nucleotides agree with TRBD1. With 5 bases clipped from V and 1 base from J, the junction kept 4 bases outside the gene matches. The CDR3 covers 15 residues. Germline V gives CDR1 MGHRA, CDR2 YSYEKL. The DNA for the CDR3 is TGCGCCAGCAGCTTTGGGACAGTGAACACCGGGGAGCTGTTTTTT. It specifies CASSFGTVNTGELFF.

This chain links TRBV5-4 with TRBJ2-1; 11 positions agree with TRBD2. CDR1 is SGHNT, CDR2 YYREEE, per germline (reference sequence). This CDR3 has 15 amino acids. V lost 0 bases, J lost 5 bases, and 1 base stayed unmatched. The CDR3 loop reads CASSLGLAGNNEQFF. Here the CDR3 DNA reads TGTGCCAGCAGCTTGGGACTAGCGGGGAACAATGAGCAGTTCTTC. Supplemented by reference TRBV5-4 and TRBJ2-1, the full variable domain reads ETGVTQSPTHLIKTRGQQVTLRCSSQSGHNTVSWYQQALGQGPQFIFQYYREEENGRGNFPPRFSGLQFPNYSSELNVNALELDDSALYLCASSLGLAGNNEQFFGPGTRLTVL.

As concerns this clone: Mismatch with germline at one junction end may stem from a read error. This chain connects TRBV5-1 to TRBJ1-2; 8 bases align to TRBD1. The CDR3 is 15 amino acids. CDR1 SGHRS and CDR2 YFSETQ come from the germline V gene. For the CDR3, the DNA is TGCACCAGCAGCTTGGAACCAGGGGGCTACTATGGCTACACCTTC. This gives the protein CTSSLEPGGYYGYTF.

In DNA form, the CDR3 reads TGTGCCAGCATTTCCGGGACAGGGTATCACTATGGCTACACCTTC. Translation: CASISGTGYHYGYTF. This chain uses TRBV2 with TRBJ1-2; 9 bases map to TRBD1. CDR3 length: 15 residues. V shed 7 bases and J 3 bases; nucleotides not matched to a gene: 9. Germline V lookup: CDR1 SNHLY, CDR2 FYNNEI.

The V call is TRBV5-1, the J call TRBJ2-5; 10 bases fit TRBD2. This CDR3 spans 17 amino acids. Germline-derived CDR1 and CDR2 are SGHRS and YFSETQ. V dropped 0 bases and J dropped 2; count of bases not matched to a gene: 7. The CDR3 DNA reads TGCGCCAGCAGCTTGGGAGTTAGCGGGGGGCGGCAAGAGACCCAGTACTTC. It specifies CASSLGVSGGRQETQYF. The full variable domain, in which reference TRBV5-1 and TRBJ2-5 provide the parts outside the CDR3, is KAGVTQTPRYLIKTRGQQVTLSCSPISGHRSVSWYQQTPGQGLQFLFEYFSETQRNKGNFPGRFSGRQFSNSRSEMNVSTLELGDSALYLCASSLGVSGGRQETQYFGPGTRLLVL.

This clone was counted a few times. The chain is built from TRBV7-9 and TRBJ1-6, with D hard to call. CDR1 and CDR2 from the germline V gene are SEHNR and FQNEAQ (reference sequence). V lost 5 bases and J lost 7, with 18 bases in between. The CDR3 has 16 residues. CDR3 in amino acids: CASSTIESRSNSPLHF. The CDR3 DNA is TGTGCCAGCAGCACCATTGAGTCCCGGAGCAATTCACCCCTCCACTTT.

This clone has more than one count but fewer than ten. The chain carries TRBV6-5 and TRBJ1-6, with 10 bases aligning to TRBD1. Germline assignment: CDR1 MNHEY and CDR2 SVGAGI. Germline trimming cut 6 bases from V and 10 bases from J; bases unmatched to any gene: 6. This CDR3 is built from 14 residues. CDR3 in amino acids: CASRDDRGQSPLHF. Here the CDR3 DNA reads TGTGCCAGCAGGGACGACAGGGGGCAATCACCCCTCCACTTT.

V usage is TRBV12-3 or TRBV12-4 and J usage is TRBJ1-5; unclear D gene. Trimming shortened V by 11 bases and J by 3 bases, and 14 bases separated the two germline ends. The CDR3 runs 13 residues. In nucleotides, the CDR3 is TGTGCCTCCGGGAGGGATAACAATCAGCCCCAGCATTTT. Translation gives CASGRDNNQPQHF.

This chain links TRBV5-1 with TRBJ1-2, with a weak D call TRBD1 (5 bases). The CDR3 spans 14 residues. Germline CDR1 and CDR2: SGHRS and YFSETQ. V lost 3 bases to trimming and J lost 10 bases, with 19 bases between them. The DNA for the CDR3 is TGCGCCAGCAGCTCGGTTCAGGGTGCTCTAGACTACACCTTC. Translated, it gives CASSSVQGALDYTF.

The V gene is TRBV30, the J gene TRBJ1-3; a possible D gene is TRBD1 (5 bases). V shed 4 bases and J shed 0 bases, with 10 bases lying between them. The CDR3 extends over 14 amino acids. Germline CDR1 and CDR2: GTSNPN and SVGIG (reference sequence). CDR3 sequence (DNA): TGTGCCTGGACCACAGGCTACTCTGGAAACACCATATATTTT. This gives the protein CAWTTGYSGNTIYF.

The V call is TRBV10-1, the J call TRBJ1-6; TRBD1 matches at 9 bases. Germline V gene sequence: CDR1 WNHNN, CDR2 SYGVQD (reference sequence). The CDR3 runs to 15 residues. Trimming at V came to 4 bases and at J to 4 bases, leaving 2 bases not matched to a gene. The CDR3 DNA reads TGCGCCAGCAGTGGAGGACAGGGGTATAATTCACCCCTCCACTTT. Its protein is CASSGGQGYNSPLHF.

The V and J genes are TRBV5-1 and TRBJ1-1; maybe TRBD1 (6 bases). The V gene's germline CDR1 is SGHRS and CDR2 YFSETQ. The CDR3 is 13 amino acids. Trimming left V 1 base short and J 5 bases short, with 9 bases between. The CDR3 DNA reads as TGCGCCAGCAGCTTGACAGGGCTAACTGAAGCTTTCTTT. Its protein product is CASSLTGLTEAFF.

The genes are TRBV2 and TRBJ1-4; D possibly corresponds to TRBD1 (6 bases). V lost 6 bases and J 11 bases, leaving 10 bases between the germline ends. CDR1 is SNHLY and CDR2 is FYNNEI in the germline V gene. CDR3 size: 11 residues. The CDR3 sequence is CASSPDRKLFF. In nucleotides, the CDR3 is TGTGCCAGCAGCCCCGACAGGAAACTGTTTTTT. Drawing the rest from reference TRBV2 and TRBJ1-4, the complete variable domain is EPEVTQTPSHQVTQMGQEVILRCVPISNHLYFYWYRQILGQKVEFLVSFYNNEISEKSEIFDDQFSVERPDGSNFTLKIRSTKLEDSAMYFCASSPDRKLFFGSGTQLSVL.

The chain couples TRBV4-1 to TRBJ2-1, with 8 bases matching TRBD1. The CDR3 length is 15 residues. The germline gives CDR1 MGHRA, CDR2 YSYEKL. V shed 5 bases and J 3 bases; nucleotides not matched to a gene: 6. The CDR3 coding sequence is TGCGCCAGCAGCAAAACAGGGACAGGCTACAATGAGCAGTTCTTC. Protein: CASSKTGTGYNEQFF.

The chain has TRBV10-3 and TRBJ2-7; 9 nucleotides agree with TRBD1. The trim removed 5 bases at V and 8 bases at J, leaving 10 bases unmatched. The CDR3 runs 14 residues. Germline CDR1 is ENHRY and CDR2 is SYGVKD. CDR3 bases: TGTGCCATCAGTACCGGGACAGGGAGTATGCAGCAGTACGTC. Its protein is CAISTGTGSMQQYV.

The chain couples TRBV19 to TRBJ1-5; D is possibly TRBD1 (6 bases). In germline, CDR1 is LNHDA, CDR2 SQIVND (reference sequence). The CDR3 has 16 residues. V lost 7 bases and J lost 2, with 18 bases in between. Here the CDR3 reads CASKGVGSRGNQPQHF. The CDR3 nucleotides are TGTGCCAGTAAGGGGGTTGGATCAAGGGGCAATCAGCCCCAGCATTTT.

This sequence joins TRBV5-6 and TRBJ2-7; TRBD2 aligns across 9 bases. Germline lookup yields CDR1 SGHDT and CDR2 YYEEEE. CDR3 size: 15 residues. The trim removed 2 bases at V and 5 bases at J, leaving 8 bases unmatched. The chain's CDR3 is CASSFVAGVLHEQYV. As DNA, the CDR3 is TGTGCCAGCAGCTTTGTAGCGGGGGTCCTACACGAGCAGTACGTC.

This clone was found once. The gene calls are TRBV19 and TRBJ1-3, with 7 bases that match TRBD1. Germline V lookup: CDR1 LNHDA, CDR2 SQIVND (reference sequence). V was pared by 6 bases and J by 5 bases, with 13 bases of the junction left unmatched. The CDR3 is made up of 16 amino acids. For the CDR3, the DNA is TGTGCCAGTAGCACTCCCGGGACAGCGTCGAGAAACACCATATATTTT. Its protein product is CASSTPGTASRNTIYF.

The J gene is TRBJ1-3, the V gene TRBV9; D gene uncertain. The CDR3 runs 14 residues. Trimming removed 4 bases from V and 1 base from J, with 9 bases in between. Germline CDR1 reads SGDLS; CDR2 reads YYNGEE. CDR3 loop: CASSIGRSGNTIYF. CDR3 coding DNA: TGTGCCAGCAGCATCGGGAGGTCTGGAAACACCATATATTTT.